The 6 T cell receptor beta chains reported below all come from one sample, sequenced in a study of T cells in Graves' hyperthyroidism and ophthalmopathy. RNA transcripts yielded amplified TCR beta CDR3 regions. A first-round RT-PCR of the TCR CDR3 used the HTBI primer set. TCRdb reprocessed the multiplex PCR reads with MiXCR, giving one entry per CDR3 protein. The repertoire holds roughly 550,000 distinct CDR3 sequences, about 16% seen once, with 29% in the top ten. The sample comprised blood. These receptors all come from a woman in her 30s with Graves' ophthalmopathy.

The chain couples TRBV7-9 to TRBJ2-1; 8 nucleotides align to TRBD1. The CDR3 sequence is 16 residues long. Germline V CDR1 and CDR2: SEHNR, FQNEAQ (reference sequence). J was trimmed by 5 bases and V by 5 bases; bases with no gene match: 11. The CDR3 DNA is TGTGCCAGCAGCAAAACGACAGGGGCCATCAACAATGAGCAGTTCTTC. The encoded protein is CASSKTTGAINNEQFF. Supplemented by reference TRBV7-9 and TRBJ2-1, the full variable domain reads DTGVSQNPRHKITKRGQNVTFRCDPISEHNRLYWYRQTLGQGPEFLTYFQNEAQLEKSRLLSDRFSAERPKGSFSTLEIQRTEQGDSAMYLCASSKTTGAINNEQFFGPGTRLTVL.

This clonotype has ten or more counts. The chain is built from TRBV11-3 and TRBJ2-1; the D gene is possibly TRBD2 (5 bases). Trimming took off 6 bases at V and 4 bases at J, with 16 bases between the two ends. CDR3 length: 15 residues. Germline CDR1 reads SGHNT; CDR2 reads YENEEA. CDR3: CASSGGPVVYNEQFF. The DNA for the CDR3 is TGTGCCAGCAGTGGAGGACCAGTCGTGTACAATGAGCAGTTCTTC.

The gene calls are TRBV20-1 and TRBJ2-3, with TRBD1 identical over 8 bases. Germline assignment: CDR1 DFQATT and CDR2 SNEGSKA (reference sequence). The junction had 6 bases not matched to a gene; V was cut back by 4 bases and J by 0 bases. This CDR3 has 15 residues. The chain's CDR3 is CSATDRGTSTDTQYF. Here the CDR3 DNA reads TGCAGTGCTACCGACAGGGGCACTAGCACAGATACGCAGTATTTT.

This clonotype was counted many times. This chain joins TRBV6-1 and TRBJ2-3; D gene ambiguous. Per the germline V gene, CDR1 is MNHNS and CDR2 is SASEGT. The CDR3 runs 16 residues. V was shortened by 3 bases and J by 0 bases, with 13 bases between the two germline ends. CDR3: CASSDDPETSTDTQYF. CDR3 nucleotides: TGTGCCAGCAGTGATGATCCGGAGACTAGCACAGATACGCAGTATTTT.

Comment on this clonotype: A read error is possible here, since a much larger clone lies one base away. The chain is built from TRBV7-2 and TRBJ1-1; no clear D gene. Germline assignment: CDR1 SGHTA and CDR2 FQGNSA. Trimming removed 6 bases from V and 6 bases from J, with 23 bases in between. The CDR3 has 16 residues. In nucleotides, the CDR3 is TGTGCCAGCAGGACTGTATCGGGCTCCTTTAACGCTGAAGCTTTCTTT. Translation gives CASRTVSGSFNAEAFF.

The chain uses TRBV28 and TRBJ2-4; TRBD1 might be the D (6 bases). This CDR3 contains 13 residues. Germline lookup yields CDR1 MDHEN and CDR2 SYDVKM. V shed 10 bases and J shed 10 bases, with 20 bases lying between them. The CDR3 region is CATRPQQGVIQYF. Written as DNA, the CDR3 is TGTGCCACCCGCCCCCAACAGGGAGTTATTCAGTACTTC.